This T cell receptor (beta chain) was sequenced for a study of T cell repertoires and HLA-DP antigens. V was pared by 1 base and J by 0 bases, with 16 bases between. This CDR3 is 18 amino acids long. In germline, CDR1 is SEHNR, CDR2 FQNEAQ (reference sequence). Method: immunoSEQ multiplex PCR; TCRdb's copy keeps in-frame clones and lacks some. The table shows 65,000 to 95,000 clones, with 80% occurring only once. This clone occurred many times. Its target is not known. The sequenced material came from CD4+ T cells from PBMCs. The TCR was taken from a man aged 60 to 75 in good health and CMV-seronegative. The chain has TRBV7-9 and TRBJ1-3; D may be TRBD1 (6 bases). The CDR3 DNA is TGTGCCAGCAGCTTAGTGGACGGGACAATCAGCTCTGGAAACACCATATATTTT. This codes for CASSLVDGTISSGNTIYF.